These 14 T cell receptor beta chains share one sample of origin, sequenced in a study of technical replicates of blood from several donors. Sequencing used immunoSEQ multiplex PCR; TCRdb keeps in-frame clones, though not all of them. Of approximately 85,000 clones in the sample, about 93% are singletons; the top ten hold 0.26%. Material for sequencing was T cells isolated from PBMCs. These receptors all come from a human donor in good health.

V is TRBV5-1 and J is TRBJ2-3; TRBD1 agrees at 9 bases. The ends lost 4 bases at V and 3 bases at J; junction bases unmatched: 15. The CDR3 sequence is 18 residues long. Germline lookup yields CDR1 SGHRS and CDR2 YFSETQ. Written as DNA, the CDR3 is TGCGCCAGCAGCCCCGTCACAGGGGGCTTAACGTGGACAGATACGCAGTATTTT. Its protein product is CASSPVTGGLTWTDTQYF.

The genes are TRBV10-1 and TRBJ2-2; D perhaps matches TRBD1 (6 bases). This CDR3 contains 18 residues. CDR1 is WNHNN and CDR2 is SYGVQD in the germline V gene (reference sequence). Trimming pared 3 bases from V and 3 bases from J, leaving 20 bases between. The CDR3 protein is CASSDYVLGAIDTGELFF. CDR3 sequence (DNA): TGCGCCAGCAGTGACTACGTACTGGGGGCGATAGACACCGGGGAGCTGTTTTTT.

The V gene is TRBV14, the J gene TRBJ2-1; 7 nucleotides agree with TRBD1. The trim removed 1 base at V and 7 bases at J, leaving 7 bases unmatched. This CDR3 comprises 15 residues. Germline V gives CDR1 SGHDN, CDR2 FVKESK. This chain's CDR3 is CASSQGSDRTNEQFF. CDR3 nucleotide sequence: TGTGCCAGCAGCCAAGGTTCGGACAGGACGAATGAGCAGTTCTTC.

The genes are TRBV9 and TRBJ1-1; unclear D gene. The CDR3 length is 15 residues. Germline CDR1 and CDR2: SGDLS and YYNGEE. V was shortened by 0 bases and J by 0 bases, with 9 bases between the two germline ends. As DNA, the CDR3 is TGTGCCAGCAGCGTAGGAGGGCAGGTGAACACTGAAGCTTTCTTT. It encodes CASSVGGQVNTEAFF.

This chain links TRBV30 with TRBJ1-4; 8 bases match TRBD1. This CDR3 has 13 residues. The trim removed 5 bases at V and 5 bases at J, leaving 4 bases unmatched. Germline lookup yields CDR1 GTSNPN and CDR2 SVGIG (reference sequence). The DNA for the CDR3 is TGTGCCTGGGCCCGGACAGGGAATGAAAAACTGTTTTTT. It encodes CAWARTGNEKLFF.

The rearrangement links TRBV5-1 to TRBJ1-3; maybe TRBD1 (5 bases). Trimming took 4 bases from V and 3 from J, leaving 14 bases between them. This CDR3 region has 15 residues. The germline V gene encodes CDR1 SGHRS and CDR2 YFSETQ. In nucleotides, the CDR3 is TGCGCCAGCAGCCTAAACGGGGGTGGTGGAAACACCATATATTTT. It is translated as CASSLNGGGGNTIYF.

V is TRBV4-1 and J is TRBJ2-5; D remains unclear. Trimming cost V 0 bases and J 5 bases, with 4 bases left between them. This CDR3 has 12 amino acids. Germline V gene data show CDR1 as MGHRA and CDR2 as YSYEKL. This CDR3 is CASSQDRETQYF. The CDR3, as DNA: TGCGCCAGCAGCCAAGACCGGGAGACCCAGTACTTC.

The chain recombines TRBV19 with TRBJ1-5, with 9 bases lining up with TRBD1. Germline lookup yields CDR1 LNHDA and CDR2 SQIVND (reference sequence). The trim removed 3 bases at V and 5 bases at J, leaving 5 bases unmatched. This CDR3 is 15 amino acids long. The CDR3 reads CASSISGQGHQPQHF. The DNA of the CDR3 is TGTGCCAGTAGTATTTCGGGACAGGGACATCAGCCCCAGCATTTT.

The V call is TRBV7-9, the J call TRBJ2-3; TRBD2 is a possible D gene (6 bases). CDR3 length: 15 residues. Trimming took 11 bases from V and 3 from J, leaving 21 bases between them. Germline values: CDR1 SEHNR, CDR2 FQNEAQ (reference sequence). This CDR3 is CALVPLALRTDTQYF. In nucleotides, the CDR3 is TGTGCCTTAGTCCCCCTAGCGCTAAGAACAGATACGCAGTATTTT.

The V and J genes are TRBV5-1 and TRBJ1-1; 8 positions agree with TRBD1. This CDR3 comprises 14 residues. The germline gives CDR1 SGHRS, CDR2 YFSETQ. V dropped 4 bases and J dropped 5; count of bases not matched to a gene: 7. CDR3 DNA: TGCGCCAGCAGCGGCATGACAGGGGCGACTGAAGCTTTCTTT. Translation: CASSGMTGATEAFF.

The CDR3 loop is CASSAGGPLMNTEAFF. The CDR3 DNA sequence: TGCGCCAGCAGTGCAGGGGGCCCCCTCATGAACACTGAAGCTTTCTTT. The V and J genes are TRBV5-1 and TRBJ1-1, with 8 bases that match TRBD1. Trimming cost V 5 bases and J 0 bases; bases outside gene matches: 9. CDR1 SGHRS and CDR2 YFSETQ come from the germline V gene. The CDR3 is made up of 16 amino acids.

V is TRBV19 and J is TRBJ2-4; TRBD2 is a possible D gene (5 bases). The V gene's germline CDR1 is LNHDA and CDR2 SQIVND (reference sequence). This CDR3 has 12 amino acids. V was shortened by 4 bases and J by 6 bases, with 7 bases between the two germline ends. CDR3 nucleotides: TGTGCCAGTAGTAAGGACTCAAACATTCAGTACTTC. This gives the protein CASSKDSNIQYF. Based on the CDR3 plus reference TRBV19 and TRBJ2-4, the full variable domain is DGGITQSPKYLFRKEGQNVTLSCEQNLNHDAMYWYRQDPGQGLRLIYYSQIVNDFQKGDIAEGYSVSREKKESFPLTVTSAQKNPTAFYLCASSKDSNIQYFGAGTRLSVL.

J is TRBJ2-1 and V is TRBV4-1; the match to TRBD2 covers 11 bases. V gave up 4 bases and J gave up 5 bases; unmatched junction bases: 22. CDR1 is MGHRA and CDR2 is YSYEKL in the germline V gene. This CDR3 has 21 residues. CDR3 nucleotide sequence: TGCGCCAGCAGCCCCCCGCATTGGGGAGAGCTAGCGGGGGGCCGAAACAATGAGCAGTTCTTC. Protein sequence: CASSPPHWGELAGGRNNEQFF.

This chain connects TRBV15 to TRBJ2-5, with 8 bases identical to TRBD2. The germline gives CDR1 LNHNV, CDR2 YYDKDF (reference sequence). V shed 3 bases and J 5 bases; nucleotides not matched to a gene: 8. The CDR3 loop spans 15 amino acids. In nucleotides, the CDR3 is TGTGCCACCAGCAGCCCCGGGGTAGCGGGGGAGACCCAGTACTTC. This translates into CATSSPGVAGETQYF.